Described below is a single T cell receptor beta chain sequence and its context. The data are from a study of OX40 agonist ivuxolimab in advanced cancers. The method was immunoSEQ multiplex PCR; TCRdb's version includes in-frame clones alone and lacks a portion of them. The sample lists about 35,000 clones, about 83% occurring once. V shed 4 bases and J 0 bases; nucleotides not matched to a gene: 8. Germline CDR1 SGHRS, CDR2 YFSETQ. The CDR3 totals 17 residues. The chain links TRBV5-1 to TRBJ1-3, with 9 nucleotides matching TRBD1. This TCR derives from an adult with an advanced solid tumor such as melanoma, head and neck, liver or kidney cancer. The sequenced sample was CD4+ or CD8+ T cells sorted from blood, obtained in a trial of the OX40 agonist ivuxolimab. CDR3 nucleotides: TGCGCCAGCAGCCTCCTGACAGGGGGAGCCTCTGGAAACACCATATATTTT. Translating gives CASSLLTGGASGNTIYF.